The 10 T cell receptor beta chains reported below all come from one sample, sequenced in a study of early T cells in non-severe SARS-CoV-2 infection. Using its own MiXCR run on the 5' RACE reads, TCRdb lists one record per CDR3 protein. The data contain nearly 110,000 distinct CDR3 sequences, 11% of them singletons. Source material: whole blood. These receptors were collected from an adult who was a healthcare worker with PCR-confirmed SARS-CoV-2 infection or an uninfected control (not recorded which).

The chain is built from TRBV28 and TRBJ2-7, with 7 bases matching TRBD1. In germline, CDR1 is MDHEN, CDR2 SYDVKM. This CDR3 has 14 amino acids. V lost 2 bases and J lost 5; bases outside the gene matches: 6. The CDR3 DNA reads TGTGCCAGCAGTTTAGGCAGGGGGATCCACGAGCAGTACTTC. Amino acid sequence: CASSLGRGIHEQYF.

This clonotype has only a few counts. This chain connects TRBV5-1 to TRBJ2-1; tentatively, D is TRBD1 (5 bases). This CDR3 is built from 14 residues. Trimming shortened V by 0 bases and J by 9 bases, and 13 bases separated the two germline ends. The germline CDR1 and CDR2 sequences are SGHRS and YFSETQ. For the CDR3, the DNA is TGCGCCAGCAGCTTGGAAGGGGCTAAGGGTGAGCAGTTCTTC. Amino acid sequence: CASSLEGAKGEQFF.

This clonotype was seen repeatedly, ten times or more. The CDR3 bases are TGCAGCGTTCGCGGGTCCGGGGCCAACGTCCTGACTTTC. Amino acids: CSVRGSGANVLTF. The V and J genes are TRBV29-1 and TRBJ2-6, with D possibly TRBD2 on 5 matching bases. V shed 5 bases and J shed 4 bases, with 9 bases lying between them. The CDR3 is made up of 13 amino acids. The germline V gene has CDR1 SQVTM and CDR2 ANQGSEA.

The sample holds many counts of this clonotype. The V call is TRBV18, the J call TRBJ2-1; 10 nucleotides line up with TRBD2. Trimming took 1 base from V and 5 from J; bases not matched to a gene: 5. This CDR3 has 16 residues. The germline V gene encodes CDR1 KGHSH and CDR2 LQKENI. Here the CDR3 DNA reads TGTGCCAGCTCACCACAGGGGCTAGCGGGAGACAATGAGCAGTTCTTC. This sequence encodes CASSPQGLAGDNEQFF.

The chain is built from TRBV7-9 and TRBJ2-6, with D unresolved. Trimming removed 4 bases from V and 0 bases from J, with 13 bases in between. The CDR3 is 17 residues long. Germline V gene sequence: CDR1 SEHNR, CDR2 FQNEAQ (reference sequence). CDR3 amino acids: CASSSYRQHSGANVLTF. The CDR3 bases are TGTGCCAGCAGCTCCTATCGCCAGCACTCTGGGGCCAACGTCCTGACTTTC.

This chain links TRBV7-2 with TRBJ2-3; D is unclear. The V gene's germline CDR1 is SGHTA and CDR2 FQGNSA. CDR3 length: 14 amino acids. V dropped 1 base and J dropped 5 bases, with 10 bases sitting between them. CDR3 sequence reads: CASSLDDGGDTQYF. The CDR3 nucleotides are TGTGCCAGCAGCTTAGACGATGGCGGAGATACGCAGTATTTT.

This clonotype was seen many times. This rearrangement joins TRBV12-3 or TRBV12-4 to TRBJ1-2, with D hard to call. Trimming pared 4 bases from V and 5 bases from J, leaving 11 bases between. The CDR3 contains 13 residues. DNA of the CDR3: TGTGCCAGCAGTTCCGGGGTCGGGTATGGCTACACCTTC. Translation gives CASSSGVGYGYTF.

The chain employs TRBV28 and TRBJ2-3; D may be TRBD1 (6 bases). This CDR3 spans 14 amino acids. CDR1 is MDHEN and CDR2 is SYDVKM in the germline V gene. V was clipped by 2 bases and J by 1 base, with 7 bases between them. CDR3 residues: CASSLNRGTDTQYF. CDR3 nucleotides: TGTGCCAGCAGTTTAAACAGGGGCACAGATACGCAGTATTTT.

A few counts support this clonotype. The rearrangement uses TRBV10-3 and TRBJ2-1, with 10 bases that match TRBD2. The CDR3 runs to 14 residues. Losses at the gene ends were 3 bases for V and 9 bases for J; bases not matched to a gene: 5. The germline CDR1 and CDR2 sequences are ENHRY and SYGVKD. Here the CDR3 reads CAISEPSGSREQFF. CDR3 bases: TGTGCCATCAGTGAACCTAGCGGGAGTCGTGAGCAGTTCTTC.

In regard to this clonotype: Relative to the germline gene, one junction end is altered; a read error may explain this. CDR3: CAISLRGQGTPLHF. The CDR3 DNA reads TGTGCCATCAGCTTAAGAGGACAGGGAACACCCCTCCACTTT. The rearrangement links TRBV5-5 to TRBJ1-6; 8 positions match TRBD1. Germline assignment: CDR1 SGHKS and CDR2 YYEKEE (reference sequence). This CDR3 region has 14 residues. Full variable domain (remainder filled in from reference TRBV5-5 and TRBJ1-6): DAGVTQSPTHLIKTRGQQVTLRCSPISGHKSVSWYQQVLGQGPQFIFQYYEKEERGRGNFPDRFSARQFPNYSSELNVNALLLGDSALYLCAISLRGQGTPLHFGNGTRLTVT.